The 15 T cell receptor beta chains in this list originate from one sample, sequenced in a study of blood T cell repertoires in COVID-19. Sequencing used immunoSEQ multiplex PCR; TCRdb keeps in-frame clones, though not all of them. The data contain approximately 92,000 clones, roughly 89% of them singletons. Sequencing was carried out using peripheral blood. These receptors were obtained from a woman aged 55-70 years with COVID-19, enrolled during active disease.

The chain carries TRBV30 and TRBJ2-3; no reliable D call. This CDR3 region has 13 residues. V was cut by 0 bases and J by 6 bases, with 10 bases left in between. Per the germline V gene, CDR1 is GTSNPN and CDR2 is SVGIG (reference sequence). CDR3: CAWSVSSRDTQYF. Here the CDR3 DNA reads TGTGCCTGGAGTGTTTCTAGTAGGGATACGCAGTATTTT.

This clone was counted a single time. The chain couples TRBV5-6 to TRBJ2-1; 8 bases map to TRBD2. V was clipped by 0 bases and J by 5 bases; unmatched bases: 1. The germline CDR1 and CDR2 sequences are SGHDT and YYEEEE. The CDR3 loop spans 14 amino acids. CDR3: CASSLGGGHNEQFF. In DNA, the CDR3 is TGTGCCAGCAGCTTGGGCGGGGGGCACAATGAGCAGTTCTTC.

The chain links TRBV19 to TRBJ1-1, with D tentatively TRBD1 (6 bases). Looked up from germline, CDR1 is LNHDA and CDR2 is SQIVND (reference sequence). V dropped 1 base and J dropped 5 bases, with 11 bases sitting between them. The CDR3 totals 14 residues. The chain's CDR3 is CASSIAPTGTEAFF. The CDR3 nucleotides are TGTGCCAGTAGTATAGCCCCGACAGGTACTGAAGCTTTCTTT.

The gene calls are TRBV19 and TRBJ1-5; D call uncertain. The CDR3 spans 15 residues. The V gene's germline CDR1 is LNHDA and CDR2 SQIVND (reference sequence). The V and J ends lost 3 bases and 1 base respectively, with 10 bases between them. The CDR3 reads CASSIGGKSNQPQHF. CDR3 bases: TGTGCCAGTAGTATTGGAGGGAAGAGCAATCAGCCCCAGCATTTT.

V usage is TRBV19 and J usage is TRBJ1-6; 7 nucleotides agree with TRBD1. The germline gives CDR1 LNHDA, CDR2 SQIVND (reference sequence). CDR3 length: 16 amino acids. Unmatched junction bases numbered 5, after V lost 1 base and J lost 5 bases. CDR3 DNA: TGTGCCAGTAGTATAGGGGGGGACAGCAATAATTCACCCCTCCACTTT. This translates into CASSIGGDSNNSPLHF.

CDR3 region: CASKGLAGKGEQFF. The CDR3 region has the DNA TGCGCCAGCAAAGGACTAGCGGGAAAGGGTGAGCAGTTCTTC. The chain joins TRBV5-1 to TRBJ2-1; 12 nucleotides agree with TRBD2. The CDR3 is made up of 14 amino acids. In germline, CDR1 is SGHRS, CDR2 YFSETQ. V lost 6 bases and J lost 9; bases outside the gene matches: 7.

The gene calls are TRBV5-1 and TRBJ1-2; 7 bases align to TRBD1. The CDR3 totals 13 residues. Germline V gene lookup returns CDR1 SGHRS and CDR2 YFSETQ. V gave up 4 bases and J gave up 4 bases; unmatched junction bases: 4. CDR3 nucleotides: TGCGCCAGCAGCAGGGGACAGATCTATGGCTACACCTTC. This codes for CASSRGQIYGYTF.

J is TRBJ1-1 and V is TRBV7-9, with D unresolved. CDR1 and CDR2 (germline): SEHNR, FQNEAQ (reference sequence). Trimming stripped 5 bases from V and 0 bases from J, with 10 bases between. This CDR3 region has 14 residues. The CDR3 loop reads CASSNAGMNTEAFF. The CDR3 DNA follows: TGTGCCAGCAGCAATGCGGGGATGAACACTGAAGCTTTCTTT.

As concerns this clone: The junction departs from the called germline gene at one end, perhaps through a read error. This chain connects TRBV15 to TRBJ1-2; D ambiguous. The CDR3 is 14 residues long. Looked up from germline, CDR1 is LNHNV and CDR2 is YYDKDF (reference sequence). In nucleotides, the CDR3 is TGTGCCACCAGTAGAGCGGGAGCCTCCTATGGCTACACCTTC. It specifies CATSRAGASYGYTF.

This sequence joins TRBV5-1 and TRBJ2-1; D is unresolved. The CDR3 extends over 15 amino acids. Germline CDR1 reads SGHRS; CDR2 reads YFSETQ. V was shortened by 3 bases and J by 0 bases, with 10 bases between the two germline ends. In nucleotides, the CDR3 is TGCGCCAGCAGCTCCGGCGGAAGCTCCTACAATGAGCAGTTCTTC. Protein product: CASSSGGSSYNEQFF.

The chain employs TRBV3-1 (or the pseudogene TRBV3-2) and TRBJ1-6; the D is unclear. The CDR3 is made up of 14 amino acids. Germline CDR1 reads LGHDT; CDR2 reads YNNKEL (reference sequence). The ends were cut back, 0 bases at V and 7 bases at J, with 7 bases in the middle. The CDR3 nucleotides read TGTGCCAGCAGCCAAGATTACAAGAATTCACCCCTCCACTTT. It translates to CASSQDYKNSPLHF.

The J gene is TRBJ2-7, the V gene TRBV5-1, with TRBD2 matching over 8 bases. V lost 0 bases, J lost 3 bases, and 8 bases stayed unmatched. This CDR3 comprises 16 residues. The germline V gene encodes CDR1 SGHRS and CDR2 YFSETQ. This chain's CDR3 is CASSLVAGGGIYEQYF. CDR3 bases: TGCGCCAGCAGCTTGGTTGCGGGGGGAGGAATCTACGAGCAGTACTTC.

The chain uses TRBV12-3 or TRBV12-4 and TRBJ2-1; 7 nucleotides agree with TRBD2. J gave up 12 bases and V 6 bases, and 8 bases lay outside the gene matches. The CDR3 has 12 residues. The CDR3 here is CASSVGGDWQFF. The CDR3 bases are TGTGCCAGCAGCGTTGGGGGGGACTGGCAGTTCTTC.

The chain joins TRBV6-5 to TRBJ1-5; maybe TRBD1 (5 bases). The V and J ends lost 0 bases and 7 bases respectively, with 10 bases between them. The CDR3 has 14 amino acids. Germline-derived CDR1 and CDR2 are MNHEY and SVGAGI. The CDR3 spells CASSYSAGWQPQHF. As DNA, the CDR3 is TGTGCCAGCAGTTACTCGGCAGGGTGGCAGCCCCAGCATTTT.

The chain carries TRBV5-3 and TRBJ1-1; D perhaps matches TRBD1 (5 bases). TRBV5-3 counts as an open reading frame of uncertain function. V was pared by 0 bases and J by 2 bases, with 8 bases between. This CDR3 has 14 amino acids. CDR3 DNA: TGTGCCAGAAGCTTGGCCGGACATAACACTGAAGCTTTCTTT. Translation gives CARSLAGHNTEAFF.